The 4 T cell receptor beta chains listed next were all sequenced from one sample in a study of blood T cells in healthy people across ages. Combining a sample-barcoded 5' primer with a J-beta primer mix, a second PCR ran for 7 to 11 cycles. TCRdb re-derived calls from the 5' RACE reads in MiXCR, one entry per CDR3 protein. The sample contains 1.8 million or so distinct CDR3 sequences, 35% to 50% of which appear only once. The specimen sequenced was blood. These receptors came from a human donor in good health.

The J gene is TRBJ2-7, the V gene TRBV12-3 or TRBV12-4; D not certain. The V end was cut by 1 base, the J end by 3 bases, with 7 bases between. The CDR3 has 13 residues. DNA of the CDR3: TGTGCCAGCAGTTTAGGAAAAGACTACGAGCAGTACTTC. Amino acids: CASSLGKDYEQYF.

The chain links TRBV7-2 to TRBJ2-2; possible D gene TRBD1, 6 bases. The V gene lost 3 bases and the J gene lost 0 bases, with 11 bases spanning the gap. CDR1 SGHTA and CDR2 FQGNSA come from the germline V gene. This CDR3 comprises 16 residues. The CDR3 sequence is CASSLGHLSNTGELFF. The CDR3 bases are TGTGCCAGCAGCTTGGGACACTTATCGAACACCGGGGAGCTGTTTTTT.

The chain carries TRBV10-3 and TRBJ2-7, with no clear D. The CDR3 is made up of 13 amino acids. Deletions cut 5 bases from V and 2 bases from J, with 10 bases between. Germline V gene data show CDR1 as ENHRY and CDR2 as SYGVKD. The CDR3 nucleotides are TGTGCCATCAGTCTTACCGCAGCCTACGAGCAGTACTTC. It codes for CAISLTAAYEQYF.

Turning to this clonotype: The junction departs from germline at one end; a sequencing error may be responsible. This chain links TRBV28 with TRBJ2-1, with D tentatively TRBD2 (7 bases). The CDR3 extends over 14 amino acids. Germline CDR1 reads MDHEN; CDR2 reads SYDVKM. Written as DNA, the CDR3 is TGTGCCGGCAGTTTAGGGGGGGCCAGGACTGAGCAGTTCTTC. Protein: CAGSLGGARTEQFF.